This T cell receptor beta chain appears in the sequencing data of a study of monozygotic twins with inflammatory bowel disease. General study results and limits: TCRbeta diversity (inverse Simpson) was lower in IBD patients than in healthy co-twins.

From the 5' RACE reads, TCRdb lists one entry per CDR3 protein and no DNA. This table lists a few hundred thousand distinct CDR3 sequences. Germline CDR1 is LNHDA and CDR2 is SQIVND (reference sequence). CDR3 length: 16 amino acids. As to this clonotype: What it binds is unknown.

What was sequenced was blood. The source of this sequence is a human donor with ulcerative colitis or Crohn's disease, or a healthy co-twin of an affected twin (not recorded which). The genes are TRBV19 and TRBJ2-1. This CDR3 reads CASSITAGGAYNEQFF.